Listed here is a single T cell receptor (beta chain). Its antigen is as yet unknown. CDR3 length equals 14 residues. With 4 bases clipped from V and 1 base from J, the junction kept 4 bases outside the gene matches. The germline V gene has CDR1 GTSNPN and CDR2 SVGIG (reference sequence). This specimen comes from a study of T cells in localized non-small cell lung cancer. Findings and limits, study-wide: Those with higher blood T cell density had longer overall survival. In uninvolved adjacent lung, T cell clonality reached its highest value, exceeding tumor. Within adjacent lung there appeared a median roughly 60 of the top 100 tumor clones.

The data were produced by immunoSEQ multiplex PCR, yet TCRdb's version contains in-frame clones alone and is incomplete. The table records some 41,000 clones, roughly four fifths of them present only once. The source was PBMCs, collected before any cancer treatment. The chain is built from TRBV30 and TRBJ2-1; 7 positions match TRBD2. This sequence originates from a man aged 35-69 years with stage II lung adenocarcinoma. The CDR3 spells CAWTPGLSYNEQFF. The CDR3 bases are TGTGCCTGGACTCCGGGACTATCCTACAATGAGCAGTTCTTC.